The T cell receptor beta chain described here comes from a study of T cells in Graves' hyperthyroidism and ophthalmopathy. Researchers amplified the TCR beta CDR3 regions from RNA transcripts. The HTBI primer set drove a first-round RT-PCR of the TCR CDR3. TCRdb independently ran MiXCR on the multiplex PCR reads; one entry per CDR3 protein. This sample has roughly 400,000 distinct CDR3 sequences, with 20% to 25% found just once. The table lists this clonotype with many counts. This CDR3 is 14 amino acids long. Germline loops: CDR1 SGHAT, CDR2 FQNNGV. After removal of 5 bases from V and 3 bases from J, the junction contained 3 bases not matched to a gene.

The chain links TRBV11-2 to TRBJ2-1, with 8 bases matching TRBD2. This receptor was identified in a man aged 50 to 60 with Graves' hyperthyroidism. Sequencing was carried out using blood. The chain's CDR3 is CASSLSGVYNEQFF. Written as DNA, the CDR3 is TGTGCCAGCAGCCTTAGCGGGGTCTACAATGAGCAGTTCTTC. Complete variable domain (other parts from reference TRBV11-2 and TRBJ2-1): EAGVAQSPRYKIIEKRQSVAFWCNPISGHATLYWYQQILGQGPKLLIQFQNNGVVDDSQLPKDRFSAERLKGVDSTLKIQPAKLEDSAVYLCASSLSGVYNEQFFGPGTRLTVL.